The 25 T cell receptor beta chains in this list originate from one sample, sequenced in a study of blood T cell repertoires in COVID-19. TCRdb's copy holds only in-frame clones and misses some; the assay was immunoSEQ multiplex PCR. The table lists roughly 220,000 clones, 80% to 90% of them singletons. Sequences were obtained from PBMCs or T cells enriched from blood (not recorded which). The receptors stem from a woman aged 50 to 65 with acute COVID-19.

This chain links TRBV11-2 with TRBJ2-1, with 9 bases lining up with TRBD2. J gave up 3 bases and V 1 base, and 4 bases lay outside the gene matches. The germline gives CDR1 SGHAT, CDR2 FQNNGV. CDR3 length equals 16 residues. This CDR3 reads CASSLGVAGVYNEQFF. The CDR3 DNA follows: TGTGCCAGCAGCTTAGGGGTAGCGGGAGTCTACAATGAGCAGTTCTTC.

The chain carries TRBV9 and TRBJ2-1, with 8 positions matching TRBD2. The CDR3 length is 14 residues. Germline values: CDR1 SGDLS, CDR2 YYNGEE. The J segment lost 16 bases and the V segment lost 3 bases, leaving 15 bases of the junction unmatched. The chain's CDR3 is CASSAGLTGGPPFF. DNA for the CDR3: TGTGCCAGCAGCGCAGGACTAACGGGAGGGCCTCCCTTCTTC.

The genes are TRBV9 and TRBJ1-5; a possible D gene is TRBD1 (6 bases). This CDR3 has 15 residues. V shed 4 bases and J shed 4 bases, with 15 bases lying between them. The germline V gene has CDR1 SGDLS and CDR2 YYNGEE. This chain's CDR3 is CASSPGRDMNQPQHF. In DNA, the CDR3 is TGTGCCAGCAGCCCCGGGAGGGACATGAATCAGCCCCAGCATTTT.

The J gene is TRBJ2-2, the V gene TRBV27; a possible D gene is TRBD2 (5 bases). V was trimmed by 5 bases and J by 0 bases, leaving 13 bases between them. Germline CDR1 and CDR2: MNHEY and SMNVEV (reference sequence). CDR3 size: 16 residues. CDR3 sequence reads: CASSTRLGANTGELFF. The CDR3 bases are TGTGCCAGCAGTACACGACTGGGAGCGAACACCGGGGAGCTGTTTTTT.

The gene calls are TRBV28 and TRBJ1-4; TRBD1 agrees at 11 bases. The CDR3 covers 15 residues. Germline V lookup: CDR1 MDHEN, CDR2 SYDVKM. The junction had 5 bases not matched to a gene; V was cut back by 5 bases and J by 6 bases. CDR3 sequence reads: CASSPRGQGDEKLFF. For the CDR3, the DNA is TGTGCCAGCAGTCCCAGGGGACAGGGGGATGAAAAACTGTTTTTT.

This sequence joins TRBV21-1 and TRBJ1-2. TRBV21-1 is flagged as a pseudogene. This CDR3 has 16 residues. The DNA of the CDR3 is TGTGCCAGCAGCATCCCGACTCATCCCGCTAGCTATGGCTACACCTTC. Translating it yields CASSIPTHPASYGYTF.

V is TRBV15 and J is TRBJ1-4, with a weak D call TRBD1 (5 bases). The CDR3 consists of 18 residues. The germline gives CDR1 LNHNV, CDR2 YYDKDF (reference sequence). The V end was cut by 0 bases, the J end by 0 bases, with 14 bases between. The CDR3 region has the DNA TGTGCCACCAGCAGAGATTACAGGCCCCGCCCAACTAATGAAAAACTGTTTTTT. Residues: CATSRDYRPRPTNEKLFF.

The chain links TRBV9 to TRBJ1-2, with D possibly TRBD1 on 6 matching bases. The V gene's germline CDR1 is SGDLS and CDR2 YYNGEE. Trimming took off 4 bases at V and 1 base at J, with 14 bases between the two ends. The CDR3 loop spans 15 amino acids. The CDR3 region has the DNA TGTGCCAGCAGCCGGGAGGGACACTTTAACTATGGCTACACCTTC. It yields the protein CASSREGHFNYGYTF.

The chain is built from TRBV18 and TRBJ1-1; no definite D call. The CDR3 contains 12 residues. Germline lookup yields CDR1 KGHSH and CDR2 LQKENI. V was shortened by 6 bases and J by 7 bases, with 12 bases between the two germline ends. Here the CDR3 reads CASSLGVVEAFF. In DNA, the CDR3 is TGTGCCAGCTCCCTCGGAGTAGTTGAAGCTTTCTTT.

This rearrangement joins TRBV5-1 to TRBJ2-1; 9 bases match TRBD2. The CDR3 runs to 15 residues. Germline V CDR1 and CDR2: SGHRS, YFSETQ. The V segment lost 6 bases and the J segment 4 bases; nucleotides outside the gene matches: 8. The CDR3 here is CASTRLAAVYNEQFF. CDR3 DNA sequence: TGCGCCAGCACTCGACTAGCGGCAGTATACAATGAGCAGTTCTTC.

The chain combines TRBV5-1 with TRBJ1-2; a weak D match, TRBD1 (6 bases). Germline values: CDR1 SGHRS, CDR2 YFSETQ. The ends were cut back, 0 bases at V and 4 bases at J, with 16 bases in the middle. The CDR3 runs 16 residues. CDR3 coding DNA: TGCGCCAGCAGCTTGGGGAGTGTGGGACAAGTCTATGGCTACACCTTC. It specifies CASSLGSVGQVYGYTF.

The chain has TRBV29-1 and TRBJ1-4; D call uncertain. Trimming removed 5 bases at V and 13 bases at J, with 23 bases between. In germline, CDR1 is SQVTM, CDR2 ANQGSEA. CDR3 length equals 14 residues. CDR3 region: CSVSPTGLGWGLFF. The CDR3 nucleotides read TGCAGCGTTTCCCCCACGGGATTAGGATGGGGACTGTTTTTT.

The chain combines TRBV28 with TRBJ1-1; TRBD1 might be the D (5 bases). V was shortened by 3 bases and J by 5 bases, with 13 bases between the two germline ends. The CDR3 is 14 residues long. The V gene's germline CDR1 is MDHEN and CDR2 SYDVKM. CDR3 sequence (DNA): TGTGCCAGCAGTTTCAGTGGGGCTGGGACTGAAGCTTTCTTT. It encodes CASSFSGAGTEAFF.

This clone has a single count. The CDR3 DNA is TGTGCCACCAGTGCCGGGACAGGGGGCCGTACTGAAGCTTTCTTT. This encodes CATSAGTGGRTEAFF. The chain joins TRBV24-1 to TRBJ1-1; 12 bases fit TRBD1. The junction had 5 bases not matched to a gene; V was cut back by 5 bases and J by 5 bases. This CDR3 region has 15 residues. CDR1 is KGHDR, CDR2 SFDVKD, per germline.

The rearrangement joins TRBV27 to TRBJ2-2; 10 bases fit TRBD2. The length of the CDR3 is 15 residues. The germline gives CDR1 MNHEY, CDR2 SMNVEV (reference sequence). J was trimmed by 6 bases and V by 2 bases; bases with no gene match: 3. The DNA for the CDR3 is TGTGCCAGCAGTTTACTAGCGGGAGTTGCCGGGGAGCTGTTTTTT. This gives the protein CASSLLAGVAGELFF.

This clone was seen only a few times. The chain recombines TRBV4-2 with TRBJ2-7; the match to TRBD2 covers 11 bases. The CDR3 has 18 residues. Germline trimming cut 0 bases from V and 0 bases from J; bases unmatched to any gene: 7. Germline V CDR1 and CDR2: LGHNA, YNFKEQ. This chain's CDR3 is CASSQDDGTSGTSYEQYF. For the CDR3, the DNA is TGTGCCAGCAGCCAAGATGACGGGACTAGCGGTACCTCCTACGAGCAGTACTTC.

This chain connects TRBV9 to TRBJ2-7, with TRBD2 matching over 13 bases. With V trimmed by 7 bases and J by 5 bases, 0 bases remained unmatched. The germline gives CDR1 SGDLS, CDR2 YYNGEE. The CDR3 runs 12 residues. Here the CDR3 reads CASGLAGDEQYF. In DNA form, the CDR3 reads TGTGCCAGCGGACTAGCGGGAGACGAGCAGTACTTC.

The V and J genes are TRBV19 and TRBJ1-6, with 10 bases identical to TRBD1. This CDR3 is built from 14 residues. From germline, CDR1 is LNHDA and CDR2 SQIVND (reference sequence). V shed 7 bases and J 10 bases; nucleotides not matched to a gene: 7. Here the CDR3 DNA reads TGTGCCAGTATTAACGGACAGGGGGGGTCACCCCTCCACTTT. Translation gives CASINGQGGSPLHF.

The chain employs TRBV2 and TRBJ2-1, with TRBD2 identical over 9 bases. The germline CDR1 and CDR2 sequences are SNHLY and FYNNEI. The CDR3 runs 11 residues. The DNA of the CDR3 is TGTGGAGTAGCGGGAGATGTTGAGCAGTTCTTC. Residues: CGVAGDVEQFF.

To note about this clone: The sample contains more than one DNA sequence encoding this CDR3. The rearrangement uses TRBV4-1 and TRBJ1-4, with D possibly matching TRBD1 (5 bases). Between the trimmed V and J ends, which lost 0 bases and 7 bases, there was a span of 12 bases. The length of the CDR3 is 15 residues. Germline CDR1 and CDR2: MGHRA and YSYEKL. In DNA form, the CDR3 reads TGCGCCAGCAGCCAAGATCGGGGGGTTAGTGAAAAACTGTTTTTT. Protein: CASSQDRGVSEKLFF.

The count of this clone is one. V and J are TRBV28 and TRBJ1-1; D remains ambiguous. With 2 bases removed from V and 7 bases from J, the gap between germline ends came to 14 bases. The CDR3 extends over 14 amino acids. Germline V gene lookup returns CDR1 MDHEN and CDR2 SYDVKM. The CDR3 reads CASSLKGGSSEAFF. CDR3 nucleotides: TGTGCCAGCAGTTTAAAAGGAGGCAGTAGTGAAGCTTTCTTT. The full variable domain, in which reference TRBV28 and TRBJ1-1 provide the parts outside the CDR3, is DVKVTQSSRYLVKRTGEKVFLECVQDMDHENMFWYRQDPGLGLRLIYFSYDVKMKEKGDIPEGYSVSREKKERFSLILESASTNQTSMYLCASSLKGGSSEAFFGQGTRLTVV.

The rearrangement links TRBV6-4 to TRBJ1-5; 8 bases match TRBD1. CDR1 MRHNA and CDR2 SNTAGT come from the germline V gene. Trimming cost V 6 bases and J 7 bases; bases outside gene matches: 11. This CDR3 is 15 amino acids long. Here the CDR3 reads CASSPTGGSGQPQHF. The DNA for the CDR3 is TGTGCCAGCAGCCCCACAGGGGGATCAGGGCAGCCCCAGCATTTT.

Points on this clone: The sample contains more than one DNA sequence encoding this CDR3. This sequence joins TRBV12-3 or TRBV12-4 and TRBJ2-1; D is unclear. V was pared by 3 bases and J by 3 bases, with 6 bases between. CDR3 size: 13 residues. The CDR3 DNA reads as TGTGCCAGCAGTTTCTCCGGCTACAATGAGCAGTTCTTC. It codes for CASSFSGYNEQFF.

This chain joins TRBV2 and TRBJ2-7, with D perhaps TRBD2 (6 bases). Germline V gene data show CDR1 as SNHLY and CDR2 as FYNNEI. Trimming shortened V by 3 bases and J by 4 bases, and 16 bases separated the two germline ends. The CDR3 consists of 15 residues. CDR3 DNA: TGTGCCAGCAGTGAGGGGGGTGCCCGAATTTACGAGCAGTACTTC. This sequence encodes CASSEGGARIYEQYF.

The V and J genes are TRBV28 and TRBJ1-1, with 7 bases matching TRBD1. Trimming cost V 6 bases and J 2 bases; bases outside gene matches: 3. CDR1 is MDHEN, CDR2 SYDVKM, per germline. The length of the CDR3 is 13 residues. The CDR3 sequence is CASRGQFNTEAFF. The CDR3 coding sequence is TGTGCCAGCAGGGGACAGTTCAACACTGAAGCTTTCTTT.